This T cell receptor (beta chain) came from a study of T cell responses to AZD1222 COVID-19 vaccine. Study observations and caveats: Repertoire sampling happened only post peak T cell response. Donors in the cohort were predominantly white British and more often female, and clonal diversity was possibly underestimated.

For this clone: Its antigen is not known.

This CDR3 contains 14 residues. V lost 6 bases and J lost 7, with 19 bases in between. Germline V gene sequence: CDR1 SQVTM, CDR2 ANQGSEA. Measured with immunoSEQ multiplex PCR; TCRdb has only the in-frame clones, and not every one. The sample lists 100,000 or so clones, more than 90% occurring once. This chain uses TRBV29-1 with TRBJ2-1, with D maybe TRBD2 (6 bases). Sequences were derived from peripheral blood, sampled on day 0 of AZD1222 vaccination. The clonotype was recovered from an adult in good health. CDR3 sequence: CSVISRLDWNEQFF. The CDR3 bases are TGCAGCGTGATCTCCCGACTAGACTGGAATGAGCAGTTCTTC.